Listed below are T cell receptor beta chains from one sample, sequenced in a study of blood T cell repertoires in COVID-19. TCRdb's copy holds only in-frame clones and misses some; the assay was immunoSEQ multiplex PCR. The data contain 200,000 to 250,000 clones, approximately 87% of them seen just once; the ten biggest clones take up about 3.1%. Sequencing was carried out using PBMCs or T cells enriched from blood (not recorded which). These receptor sequences come from a woman between 50 and 59 years old in a cohort exposed to, infected with or recovered from COVID-19 (not recorded which). CDR3s include the opening cysteine and the closing phenylalanine or tryptophan. The order of the fields is D gene, J gene, clone size, V gene, CDR3 protein, CDR3 DNA. The D gene is left open where the match is weak. Clone size appears in some rows only: once, few, many, or a class for an expanded clone.

d_call: NA
j_call: TRBJ1-6
clone_size: NA
v_call: TRBV24-1
cdr3_aa: CATSDMTANSPLHF
cdr3_nt: TGTGCCACCAGTGATATGACAGCCAATTCACCCCTCCACTTT

d_call: NA
j_call: TRBJ1-4
clone_size: NA
v_call: TRBV5-1
cdr3_aa: CASSFQGLNEKLFF
cdr3_nt: TGCGCCAGCAGCTTCCAGGGCTTAAATGAAAAACTGTTTTTT

d_call: NA
j_call: TRBJ1-5
clone_size: NA
v_call: TRBV6-2/TRBV6-3
cdr3_aa: CASSWRTASNQPQHF
cdr3_nt: TGTGCCAGCAGTTGGAGGACAGCTAGCAATCAGCCCCAGCATTTT

d_call: TRBD2
j_call: TRBJ2-1
clone_size: once
v_call: TRBV7-6
cdr3_aa: CASSLGVAGGLYNEQFF
cdr3_nt: TGTGCCAGCAGCTTAGGGGTAGCGGGGGGTTTATACAATGAGCAGTTCTTC

d_call: TRBD1
j_call: TRBJ1-5
clone_size: NA
v_call: TRBV6-6
cdr3_aa: CASIAGGGNQPQHF
cdr3_nt: TGTGCCAGCATAGCAGGGGGCGGCAATCAGCCCCAGCATTTT

d_call: TRBD1
j_call: TRBJ1-6
clone_size: once
v_call: TRBV9
cdr3_aa: CASSARTGNSPLHF
cdr3_nt: TGTGCCAGCAGCGCCAGGACAGGGAATTCACCCCTCCACTTT

d_call: TRBD1
j_call: TRBJ2-3
clone_size: NA
v_call: TRBV7-2
cdr3_aa: CASSPLGRGRTDTQYF
cdr3_nt: TGTGCCAGCAGCCCTCTCGGCAGGGGGCGTACAGATACGCAGTATTTT

d_call: TRBD2
j_call: TRBJ2-3
clone_size: NA
v_call: TRBV7-2
cdr3_aa: CASSLGWSGGTDTQYF
cdr3_nt: TGTGCCAGCAGCTTAGGATGGAGCGGGGGCACAGATACGCAGTATTTT

d_call: NA
j_call: TRBJ1-2
clone_size: few
v_call: TRBV7-9
cdr3_aa: CASSHRESAYGYTF
cdr3_nt: TGTGCCAGCAGCCACAGGGAGAGTGCCTATGGCTACACCTTC

d_call: NA
j_call: TRBJ2-2
clone_size: NA
v_call: TRBV6-1
cdr3_aa: CASSEWGLGRGAGELFF
cdr3_nt: TGTGCCAGCAGTGAATGGGGCCTAGGTCGTGGCGCCGGGGAGCTGTTTTTT